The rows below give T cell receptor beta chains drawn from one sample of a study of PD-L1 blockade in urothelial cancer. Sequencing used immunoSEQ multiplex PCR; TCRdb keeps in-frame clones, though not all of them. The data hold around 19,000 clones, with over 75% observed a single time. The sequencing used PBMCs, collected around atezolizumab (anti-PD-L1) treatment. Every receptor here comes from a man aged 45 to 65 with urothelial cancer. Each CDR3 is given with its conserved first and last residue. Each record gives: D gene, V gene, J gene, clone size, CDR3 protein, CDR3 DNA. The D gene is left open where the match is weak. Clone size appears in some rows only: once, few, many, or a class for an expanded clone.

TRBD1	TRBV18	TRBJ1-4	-	CASSPDRGNEKLFF	TGTGCCAGCTCACCCGACAGGGGAAATGAAAAACTGTTTTTT
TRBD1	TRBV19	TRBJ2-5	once	CASSIGTGGLRAGEETQYF	TGTGCCAGTAGTATCGGGACAGGGGGCTTACGAGCGGGAGAAGAGACCCAGTACTTC
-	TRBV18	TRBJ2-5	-	CASSPVTGGETQYF	TGTGCCAGCTCACCGGTAACAGGAGGGGAGACCCAGTACTTC
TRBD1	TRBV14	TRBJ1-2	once	CASSPQTGRYGYTF	TGTGCCAGCAGCCCACAGACAGGGAGGTATGGCTACACCTTC
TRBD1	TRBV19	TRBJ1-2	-	CASSIKGTANYGYTF	TGTGCCAGTAGTATTAAAGGGACAGCAAACTATGGCTACACCTTC
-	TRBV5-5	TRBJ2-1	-	CASSFTVVEQFF	TGTGCCAGCAGCTTCACAGTCGTTGAGCAGTTCTTC
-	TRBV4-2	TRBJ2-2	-	CASSPRENTGELFF	TGTGCCAGCAGCCCACGGGAGAACACCGGGGAGCTGTTTTTT
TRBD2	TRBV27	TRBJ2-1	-	CASSPRTSGNNEQFF	TGTGCCAGCAGTCCGAGGACTAGCGGCAACAATGAGCAGTTCTTC
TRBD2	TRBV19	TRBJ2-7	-	CASSNLPTSVGEQYF	TGTGCCAGTAGTAACCTCCCGACTAGCGTCGGCGAGCAGTACTTC
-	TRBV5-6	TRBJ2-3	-	CASSPAPGGTDTQYF	TGTGCCAGCAGCCCGGCGCCAGGGGGCACAGATACGCAGTATTTT
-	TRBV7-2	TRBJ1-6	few	CASSLVGRDSFNSPLHF	TGTGCCAGCAGCTTGGTGGGAAGGGACTCATTTAATTCACCCCTCCACTTT
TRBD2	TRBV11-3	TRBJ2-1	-	CASSFRSGGGSSEQFF	TGTGCCAGCAGCTTTCGTAGCGGGGGGGGTTCGTCGGAGCAGTTCTTC
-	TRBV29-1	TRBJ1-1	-	CSVAPGREAEAFF	TGCAGCGTTGCTCCGGGGCGGGAGGCTGAAGCTTTCTTT
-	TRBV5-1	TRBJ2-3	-	CASSPVPSTDTQYF	TGCGCCAGCAGCCCGGTACCGAGCACAGATACGCAGTATTTT
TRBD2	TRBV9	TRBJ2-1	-	CASSVAGGNNEQFF	TGTGCCAGCAGCGTAGCGGGAGGGAATAATGAGCAGTTCTTC
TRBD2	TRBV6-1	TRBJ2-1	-	CASRERELYNEQFF	TGTGCCAGCAGAGAGCGGGAGCTCTACAATGAGCAGTTCTTC
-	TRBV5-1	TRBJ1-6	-	CASSLAVNSYNSPLHF	TGCGCCAGCAGCTTGGCGGTCAACTCCTATAATTCACCCCTCCACTTT
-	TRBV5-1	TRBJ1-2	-	CASNSGTNPLGGYTF	TGCGCCAGCAACTCTGGGACAAACCCTCTCGGGGGCTACACCTTC
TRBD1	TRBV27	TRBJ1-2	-	CASSLQTGGRSDYTF	TGTGCCAGCAGTCTTCAGACAGGGGGCAGGAGTGACTACACCTTC
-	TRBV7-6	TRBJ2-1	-	CASSLGAGTVNEQFF	TGTGCCAGCAGCTTAGGGGCCGGGACTGTGAATGAGCAGTTCTTC
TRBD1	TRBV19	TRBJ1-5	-	CASSISTGLVSQPQHF	TGTGCCAGTAGTATTTCGACAGGGTTGGTAAGCCAGCCCCAGCATTTT
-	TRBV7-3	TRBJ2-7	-	CASSLDRRPGAEQYF	TGTGCCAGCAGCTTAGACCGTCGACCGGGAGCCGAGCAGTACTTC
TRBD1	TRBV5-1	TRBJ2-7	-	CASFRGQGTYEQYF	TGCGCCAGCTTCCGGGGACAGGGAACCTACGAGCAGTACTTC
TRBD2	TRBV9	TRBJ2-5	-	CASSVEPAGGETQYF	TGTGCCAGCAGCGTAGAGCCAGCGGGAGGGGAGACCCAGTACTTC
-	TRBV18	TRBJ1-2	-	CASSTKNYGYTF	TGTGCCAGCTCGACAAAAAACTATGGCTACACCTTC
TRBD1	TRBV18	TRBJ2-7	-	CASSPPGRGPIGGYEQYF	TGTGCCAGCTCACCACCGGGTAGGGGGCCTATTGGAGGATACGAGCAGTACTTC
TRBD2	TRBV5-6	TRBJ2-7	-	CASSLPSGSNEQYF	TGTGCCAGCAGCTTGCCTAGCGGGAGTAACGAGCAGTACTTC
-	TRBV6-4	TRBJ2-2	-	CASSERPNTGELFF	TGTGCCAGCAGTGAGAGGCCAAACACCGGGGAGCTGTTTTTT
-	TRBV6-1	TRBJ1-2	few	CASSEGGRYYGYTF	TGTGCCAGCAGTGAAGGGGGGCGCTACTATGGCTACACCTTC
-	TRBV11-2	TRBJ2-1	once	CASSLGVGANDYNEQFF	TGTGCCAGCAGCTTAGGGGTGGGGGCGAACGACTACAATGAGCAGTTCTTC
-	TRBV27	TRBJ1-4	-	CASSFPHLPMELFF	TGTGCCAGCAGTTTCCCCCACCTACCGATGGAACTGTTTTTT
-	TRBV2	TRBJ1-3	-	CASMVGHLNTIYF	TGTGCCAGCATGGTCGGACACCTAAACACCATATATTTT
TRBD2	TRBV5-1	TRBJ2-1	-	CASSRTSDALRDEQFF	TGCGCCAGCAGCAGGACTAGCGACGCCCTGAGGGATGAGCAGTTCTTC
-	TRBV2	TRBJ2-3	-	CASSETRRTDTQYF	TGTGCCAGCAGTGAGACACGTCGCACAGATACGCAGTATTTT
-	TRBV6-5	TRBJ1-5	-	CASSSRGGVSNQPQHF	TGTGCCAGCAGTTCCCGCGGGGGAGTAAGCAATCAGCCCCAGCATTTT
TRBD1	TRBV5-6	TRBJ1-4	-	CASSTTGAGEKLFF	TGTGCCAGCAGCACGACAGGGGCCGGGGAAAAACTGTTTTTT
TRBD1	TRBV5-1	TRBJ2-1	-	CASSPSGQGNNEQFF	TGCGCCAGCAGCCCCTCGGGACAGGGGAACAATGAGCAGTTCTTC
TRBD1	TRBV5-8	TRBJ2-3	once	CASSLSGQGSDTQYF	TGTGCCAGCAGCTTGTCCGGACAGGGATCAGATACGCAGTATTTT
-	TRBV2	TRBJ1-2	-	CASSVTVWYGYTF	TGTGCCAGCAGTGTGACAGTTTGGTATGGCTACACCTTC
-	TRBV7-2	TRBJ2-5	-	CASSLAGQGETQYF	TGTGCCAGCAGCTTAGCGGGCCAAGGCGAGACCCAGTACTTC
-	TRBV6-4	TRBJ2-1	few	CASSQGSYNEQFF	TGTGCCAGCAGCCAGGGTTCATACAATGAGCAGTTCTTC
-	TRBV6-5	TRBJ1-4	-	CASKQATNEKLFF	TGTGCCAGCAAGCAAGCAACTAATGAAAAACTGTTTTTT
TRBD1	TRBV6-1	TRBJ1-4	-	CASRLGQINNEKLFF	TGTGCCAGCAGGTTGGGACAGATAAATAATGAAAAACTGTTTTTT
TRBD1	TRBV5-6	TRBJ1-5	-	CASSLRTGQGNQPQHF	TGTGCCAGCAGCCTCCGGACAGGGCAGGGCAATCAGCCCCAGCATTTT
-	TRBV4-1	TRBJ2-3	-	CASSQEASPSTDTQYF	TGCGCCAGCAGCCAAGAGGCATCCCCTAGCACAGATACGCAGTATTTT
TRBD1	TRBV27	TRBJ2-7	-	CASSPTYRGTYEQYF	TGTGCCAGCAGTCCGACCTACAGGGGGACCTACGAGCAGTACTTC